The 19 T cell receptor beta chains listed next were all sequenced from one sample in a study of Graves' ophthalmopathy and Graves' hyperthyroidism. CDR3 regions of TCR beta were amplified from RNA transcripts. The first-round RT-PCR employed HTBI primers together with the Qiagen OneStep RT-PCR kit. A multiplex PCR was then performed as the second round. TCRdb called the multiplex PCR reads again in MiXCR, with one record for every CDR3 protein. In the table there are 650,000 to 900,000 distinct CDR3 sequences, roughly two fifths of which are singletons. The material sequenced was peripheral blood. The receptors stem from an adult man with Graves' ophthalmopathy.

The V and J genes are TRBV7-2 and TRBJ1-4; D perhaps matches TRBD1 (5 bases). The V end lost 5 bases, the J end lost 7 bases, and 17 bases lay between the germline ends. CDR1 is SGHTA and CDR2 is FQGNSA in the germline V gene. The CDR3 spans 15 residues. CDR3 in DNA: TGTGCCAGCAGCCGTACGTGGGGGGATGCTGAAAAACTGTTTTTT. It yields the protein CASSRTWGDAEKLFF.

This clonotype was seen a handful of times. An end of the junction differs from the germline gene, which may be a read error. J is TRBJ1-5 and V is TRBV24-1; 10 bases fit TRBD1. This CDR3 is 14 amino acids long. Germline CDR1 reads KGHDR; CDR2 reads SFDVKD. In DNA, the CDR3 is TGTGCCAGCAGTGGGGACAGGGGTCTTCAGCCCCAGCATTTT. This encodes CASSGDRGLQPQHF.

CDR3 residues: CSARSGQWTYEQYF. Written as DNA, the CDR3 is TGCAGTGCTAGATCCGGACAGTGGACCTACGAGCAGTACTTC. This chain uses TRBV20-1 with TRBJ2-7; maybe TRBD1 (6 bases). V lost 2 bases and J lost 2, with 13 bases in between. Germline values: CDR1 DFQATT, CDR2 SNEGSKA (reference sequence). The CDR3 length is 14 residues.

This clonotype was found once. V usage is TRBV7-3 and J usage is TRBJ2-7; D is unresolved. Germline CDR1 SGHTA, CDR2 FQGTGA. The CDR3 contains 14 residues. The V end was cut by 1 base, the J end by 2 bases, with 9 bases between. The CDR3 DNA is TGTGCCAGCAGCTTAATCATAGGAACCTACGAGCAGTACTTC. It yields the protein CASSLIIGTYEQYF.

In its sample, this clonotype was seen once. V gene TRBV5-1 combines with J gene TRBJ2-6; TRBD2 might be the D (6 bases). This CDR3 region has 18 residues. Trimming took off 4 bases at V and 0 bases at J, with 17 bases between the two ends. Per germline, CDR1 SGHRS and CDR2 YFSETQ. CDR3: CASSPYSGGLSGANVLTF. The CDR3 bases are TGCGCCAGCAGCCCCTATAGTGGGGGACTCTCTGGGGCCAACGTCCTGACTTTC.

The CDR3 is CASSLAGGTGSAEAFF. CDR3 bases: TGTGCCAGCAGTTTAGCGGGGGGGACAGGGTCCGCTGAAGCTTTCTTT. This rearrangement joins TRBV2 to TRBJ1-1; 9 positions agree with TRBD1. Germline lookup yields CDR1 SNHLY and CDR2 FYNNEI. The trim removed 5 bases at V and 6 bases at J, leaving 13 bases unmatched. CDR3 length: 16 residues.

This clonotype has just a few counts. The V call is TRBV12-3 or TRBV12-4, the J call TRBJ1-4; D remains unclear. V lost 0 bases, J lost 5 bases, and 10 bases lay in between. CDR3 length equals 15 residues. CDR3 DNA: TGTGCCAGCAGTTTAGCACCGGACGTAAATGAAAAACTGTTTTTT. It codes for CASSLAPDVNEKLFF.

The chain employs TRBV25-1 and TRBJ2-2, with 11 bases fitting TRBD2. The CDR3 is made up of 16 amino acids. The germline CDR1 and CDR2 sequences are MGHDK and SYGVNS. V shed 8 bases, J shed 2 bases, and the junction held 7 bases outside the gene matches. The CDR3 sequence is CASQASGRTNTGELFF. The CDR3 nucleotides are TGTGCCAGCCAAGCTAGCGGGAGGACTAACACCGGGGAGCTGTTTTTT.

Of note for this clonotype: A much larger clonotype is one base distant, so this may be a read error. This chain uses TRBV7-9 with TRBJ1-1; D is ambiguous. This CDR3 has 14 residues. From germline, CDR1 is SEHNR and CDR2 FQNEAQ (reference sequence). The CDR3 region is CASSLDFYNTGAFF. The CDR3 nucleotides read TGTGCCAGCAGCCTCGACTTTTACAACACTGGAGCTTTCTTT.

The J gene is TRBJ1-1, the V gene TRBV7-9; the D is unclear. Germline-derived CDR1 and CDR2 are SEHNR and FQNEAQ (reference sequence). This CDR3 is built from 14 residues. V gave up 5 bases and J gave up 4 bases, with 14 bases separating them. The CDR3 here is CASSPQPGGTEAFF. The CDR3 DNA reads TGTGCCAGCAGCCCACAGCCGGGCGGCACTGAAGCTTTCTTT.

V usage is TRBV7-2 and J usage is TRBJ2-7; 12 nucleotides agree with TRBD2. Trimming removed 1 base from V and 0 bases from J; junction bases left unmatched: 4. Germline CDR1 SGHTA, CDR2 FQGNSA. The CDR3 extends over 17 amino acids. CDR3 bases: TGTGCCAGCAGCTTAGTCGGGACTAGCGGGTACTCCTACGAGCAGTACTTC. Translating gives CASSLVGTSGYSYEQYF.

The CDR3 loop is CSVAGTGTSNQPQHF. The CDR3 DNA reads TGCAGCGTCGCCGGGACAGGGACAAGCAATCAGCCCCAGCATTTT. This sequence joins TRBV29-1 and TRBJ1-5, with 9 bases identical to TRBD1. The CDR3 length is 15 residues. Germline V gives CDR1 SQVTM, CDR2 ANQGSEA. V shed 6 bases, J shed 1 base, and the junction held 7 bases outside the gene matches.

The rearrangement links TRBV29-1 to TRBJ1-1, with D possibly matching TRBD1 (5 bases). CDR3 length: 10 residues. The V end was cut by 3 bases, the J end by 10 bases, with 9 bases between. Per germline, CDR1 SQVTM and CDR2 ANQGSEA. CDR3: CSVEWGGAFF. The DNA of the CDR3 is TGCAGCGTTGAGTGGGGCGGAGCTTTCTTT.

This clonotype was detected a few times. The J gene is TRBJ2-2, the V gene TRBV2; D is uncertain. The CDR3 length is 13 residues. Germline loops: CDR1 SNHLY, CDR2 FYNNEI. V was shortened by 6 bases and J by 6 bases, with 11 bases between the two germline ends. The CDR3 sequence: CASSMLDPGELFF. The CDR3 DNA is TGTGCCAGCAGCATGTTGGATCCCGGGGAGCTGTTTTTT.

V is TRBV25-1 and J is TRBJ2-2; 9 positions match TRBD2. There are 16 residues in the CDR3. Per the germline V gene, CDR1 is MGHDK and CDR2 is SYGVNS. The V gene end was trimmed by 6 bases and the J gene end by 5 bases; junction bases not matched to a gene: 10. As DNA, the CDR3 is TGTGCCAGCAGCAAAAGCGGGGGGTTGGGGACCGGGGAGCTGTTTTTT. Translating gives CASSKSGGLGTGELFF.

V usage is TRBV19 and J usage is TRBJ2-2; TRBD2 matches 8 bases. Germline loops: CDR1 LNHDA, CDR2 SQIVND (reference sequence). The junction had 5 bases not matched to a gene; V was cut back by 4 bases and J by 7 bases. The CDR3 has 14 residues. The CDR3 DNA reads TGTGCCAGTAGTACGGGACTAGTTGGCGGGGAGCTGTTTTTT. The encoded protein is CASSTGLVGGELFF.

The sample holds one count of this clonotype. The DNA of the CDR3 is TGTGCCACCAGTGACCCAGCCACATATAGCAATCAGCCCCAGCATTTT. Its translation: CATSDPATYSNQPQHF. The rearrangement joins TRBV24-1 to TRBJ1-5; D gene unclear. V dropped 4 bases and J dropped 0 bases, with 12 bases sitting between them. CDR1 is KGHDR and CDR2 is SFDVKD in the germline V gene. This CDR3 spans 16 amino acids.

This clonotype was recorded at least ten times. CDR3 residues: CASSGQRIGGGYTF. CDR3 DNA: TGTGCCAGCAGTGGCCAGAGGATTGGGGGTGGCTACACCTTC. The chain is built from TRBV25-1 and TRBJ1-2, with D possibly TRBD1 on 5 matching bases. CDR1 and CDR2 from the germline V gene are MGHDK and SYGVNS. The CDR3 sequence is 14 residues long. Trimming stripped 4 bases from V and 7 bases from J, with 16 bases between.

V gene TRBV12-3 or TRBV12-4 combines with J gene TRBJ2-2; perhaps TRBD2 as D (5 bases). The CDR3 has 15 amino acids. The V and J ends lost 5 bases and 1 base respectively, with 11 bases between them. The CDR3 loop is CASSRARVNTGELFF. The CDR3 region has the DNA TGTGCCAGCAGTCGTGCGAGGGTGAACACCGGGGAGCTGTTTTTT.